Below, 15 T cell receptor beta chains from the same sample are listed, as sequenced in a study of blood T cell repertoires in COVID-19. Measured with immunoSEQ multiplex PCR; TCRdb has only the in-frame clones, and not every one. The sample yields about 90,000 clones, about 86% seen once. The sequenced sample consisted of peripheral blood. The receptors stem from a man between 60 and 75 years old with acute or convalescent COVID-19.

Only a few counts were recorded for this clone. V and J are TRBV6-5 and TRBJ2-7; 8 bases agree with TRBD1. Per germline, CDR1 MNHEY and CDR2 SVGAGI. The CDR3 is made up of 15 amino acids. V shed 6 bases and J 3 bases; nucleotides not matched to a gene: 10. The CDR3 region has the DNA TGTGCCAGCAGATACGGACAGGGAGGAATCTACGAGCAGTACTTC. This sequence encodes CASRYGQGGIYEQYF.

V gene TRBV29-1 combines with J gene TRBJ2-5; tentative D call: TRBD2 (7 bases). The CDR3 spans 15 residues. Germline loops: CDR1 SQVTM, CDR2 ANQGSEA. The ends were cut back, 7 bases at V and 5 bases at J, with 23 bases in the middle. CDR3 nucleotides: TGCAGCGGAAGCCAACGGTACGGGGGGCGGGAGACCCAGTACTTC. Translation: CSGSQRYGGRETQYF.

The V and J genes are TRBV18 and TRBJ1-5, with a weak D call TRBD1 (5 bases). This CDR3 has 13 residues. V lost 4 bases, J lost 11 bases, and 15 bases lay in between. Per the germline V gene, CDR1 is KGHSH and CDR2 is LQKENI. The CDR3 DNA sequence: TGTGCCAGCTCACTAGGAGGAGGGGAAGCCCAGCATTTT. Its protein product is CASSLGGGEAQHF.

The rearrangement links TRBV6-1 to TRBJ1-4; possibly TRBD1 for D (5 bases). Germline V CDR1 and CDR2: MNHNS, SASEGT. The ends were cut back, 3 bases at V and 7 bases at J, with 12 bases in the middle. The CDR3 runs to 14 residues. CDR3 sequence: CASSESLGREKLFF. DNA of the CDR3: TGTGCCAGCAGTGAGTCCTTGGGGCGTGAAAAACTGTTTTTT.

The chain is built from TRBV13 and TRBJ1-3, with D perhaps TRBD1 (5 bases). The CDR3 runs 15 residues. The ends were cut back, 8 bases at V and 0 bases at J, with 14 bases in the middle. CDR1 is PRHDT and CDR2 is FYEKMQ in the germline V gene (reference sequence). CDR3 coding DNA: TGTGCCAGCGCTTGGGGCCACGACTCTGGAAACACCATATATTTT. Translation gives CASAWGHDSGNTIYF.

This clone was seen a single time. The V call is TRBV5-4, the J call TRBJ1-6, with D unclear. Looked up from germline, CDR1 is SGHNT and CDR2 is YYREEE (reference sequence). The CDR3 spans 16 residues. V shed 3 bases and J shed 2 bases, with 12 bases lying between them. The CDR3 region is CASSSAASAYNSPLHF. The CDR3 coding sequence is TGTGCCAGCAGCTCCGCAGCCAGCGCCTATAATTCACCCCTCCACTTT.

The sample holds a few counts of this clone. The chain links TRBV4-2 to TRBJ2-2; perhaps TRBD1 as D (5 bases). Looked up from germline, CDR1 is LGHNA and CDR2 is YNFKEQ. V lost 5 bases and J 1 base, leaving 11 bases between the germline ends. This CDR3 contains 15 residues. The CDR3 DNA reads TGTGCCAGCAGCGCACACGGACAGAACACCGGGGAGCTGTTTTTT. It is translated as CASSAHGQNTGELFF.

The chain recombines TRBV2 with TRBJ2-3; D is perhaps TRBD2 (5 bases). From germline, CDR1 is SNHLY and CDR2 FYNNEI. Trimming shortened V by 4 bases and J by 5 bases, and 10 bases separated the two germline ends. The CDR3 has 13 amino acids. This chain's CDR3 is CASSGRAGDTQYF. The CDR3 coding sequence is TGTGCCAGCAGTGGACGGGCGGGAGATACGCAGTATTTT.

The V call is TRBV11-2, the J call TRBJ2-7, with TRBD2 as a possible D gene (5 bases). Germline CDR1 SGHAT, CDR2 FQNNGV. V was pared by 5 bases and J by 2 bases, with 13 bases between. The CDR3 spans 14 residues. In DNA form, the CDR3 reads TGTGCCAGCAGCCGACAAAGGAGGCCCTACGAGCAGTACTTC. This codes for CASSRQRRPYEQYF.

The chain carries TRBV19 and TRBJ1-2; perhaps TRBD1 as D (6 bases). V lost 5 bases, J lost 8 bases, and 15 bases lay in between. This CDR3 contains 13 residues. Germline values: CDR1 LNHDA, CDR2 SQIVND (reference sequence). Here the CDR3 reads CASSPGTRGGYTF. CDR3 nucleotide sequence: TGTGCCAGTAGTCCCGGGACAAGGGGCGGCTACACCTTC.

The CDR3, as DNA: TGTGCCAGCAGTGCCGGAGTCTCACCTAAAGCTTTCTTT. This encodes CASSAGVSPKAFF. The chain couples TRBV25-1 to TRBJ1-1; D is ambiguous. This CDR3 spans 13 amino acids. The germline V gene has CDR1 MGHDK and CDR2 SYGVNS. V was shortened by 4 bases and J by 9 bases, with 15 bases between the two germline ends.

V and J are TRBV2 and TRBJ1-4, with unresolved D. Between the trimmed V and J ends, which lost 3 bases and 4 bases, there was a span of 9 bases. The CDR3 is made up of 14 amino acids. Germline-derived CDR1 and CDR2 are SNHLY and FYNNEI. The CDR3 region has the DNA TGTGCCAGCAGTGAGGGTACGGGTAATGAAAAACTGTTTTTT. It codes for CASSEGTGNEKLFF.

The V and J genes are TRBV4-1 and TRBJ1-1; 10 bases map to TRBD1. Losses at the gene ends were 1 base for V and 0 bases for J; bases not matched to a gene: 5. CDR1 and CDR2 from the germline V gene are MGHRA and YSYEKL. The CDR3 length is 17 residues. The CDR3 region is CASSQGGTGVLNTEAFF. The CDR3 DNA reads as TGCGCCAGCAGCCAAGGGGGGACAGGGGTTTTGAACACTGAAGCTTTCTTT.

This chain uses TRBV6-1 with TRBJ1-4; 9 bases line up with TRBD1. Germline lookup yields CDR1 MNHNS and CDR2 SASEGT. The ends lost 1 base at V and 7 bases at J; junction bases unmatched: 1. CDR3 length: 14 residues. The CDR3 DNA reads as TGTGCCAGCAGTGAAGGACAGGGGGGTGAAAAACTGTTTTTT. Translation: CASSEGQGGEKLFF.

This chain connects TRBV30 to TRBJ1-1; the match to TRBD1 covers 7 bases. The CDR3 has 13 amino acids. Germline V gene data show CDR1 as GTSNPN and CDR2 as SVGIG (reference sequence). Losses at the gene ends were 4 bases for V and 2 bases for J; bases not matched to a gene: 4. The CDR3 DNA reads TGTGCCTGGACCCGACAGGGTAACACTGAAGCTTTCTTT. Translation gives CAWTRQGNTEAFF.